This T cell receptor (beta chain) was recovered during a study of OX40 agonist ivuxolimab in advanced cancers. Study at large: Patients with hepatocellular carcinoma, melanoma, renal cell or head and neck cancer made up the dose-escalation patients. General study findings and limits: The antigens recognized by the expanded peripheral T cells, that is their antigen specificity, were not determined. Normalized T-cell clonal expansion was also low in a subset of nonresponders.

Concerning this clone itself: Its matching antigen is unknown.

Patients with autoimmune history or systemic immunosuppression were excluded. Only in-frame clones appear in the TCRdb table, and some are missing; sequencing was by immunoSEQ multiplex PCR. Of tens of thousands of clones listed, more than 65% are singletons. The sequenced sample was CD4+ or CD8+ T cells sorted from blood, obtained in a trial of the OX40 agonist ivuxolimab. The receptor comes from an adult with an advanced solid tumor such as melanoma, head and neck, liver or kidney cancer.

Written as DNA, the CDR3 is TGTGCCAGCAGCCAGGTACGACTAGCGGGAGGAGGAATCAATGAGCAGTTCTTC. It specifies CASSQVRLAGGGINEQFF. The J gene is TRBJ2-1, the V gene TRBV14, with 13 bases that match TRBD2. The CDR3 is 18 residues long. Germline CDR1 reads SGHDN; CDR2 reads FVKESK. Trimming cost V 3 bases and J 6 bases; bases outside gene matches: 11.